This is a list of T cell receptor beta chains from one sample in a study of T cells in Graves' hyperthyroidism and ophthalmopathy. Via MiXCR, TCRdb re-called the multiplex PCR reads, giving one row per CDR3 protein. This sample has about 360,000 distinct CDR3 sequences; around 13% occur once, and the top ten carry 9.2%. The sequencing input was blood. The receptors stem from a woman aged 18-29 years with Graves' hyperthyroidism. Both conserved end residues are part of each CDR3. Fields, in order: V gene, D gene, clone size, J gene, CDR3 DNA, CDR3 protein. A D gene is named only where the DNA matches it firmly. Expanded clones are given a class, and other clones once, few, many or no size at all.

V gene: TRBV13
D gene: TRBD2
clone size: many
J gene: TRBJ2-5
CDR3 DNA: TGTGCCAGCAGCTCCTACCTAGCGGGAGCTGGGGAGACCCAGTACTTC
CDR3 protein: CASSSYLAGAGETQYF

V gene: TRBV28
D gene: TRBD2
clone size: -
J gene: TRBJ2-5
CDR3 DNA: TGTGCCAGCATCGGACTAGCGGGACGAGAGACCCAGTACTTC
CDR3 protein: CASIGLAGRETQYF

V gene: TRBV12-3/TRBV12-4
D gene: -
clone size: many
J gene: TRBJ2-1
CDR3 DNA: TGTGCCAGCAGTTGGGACTTTACATACAATGAGCAGTTCTTC
CDR3 protein: CASSWDFTYNEQFF

V gene: TRBV27
D gene: -
clone size: -
J gene: TRBJ2-1
CDR3 DNA: TGTGCCAGCAGTCCCGCAAAGCAGTTCTTC
CDR3 protein: CASSPAKQFF

V gene: TRBV7-3
D gene: TRBD2
clone size: -
J gene: TRBJ2-3
CDR3 DNA: TGTGCCAGCAGCAGTGCGGGACTAGCGTTTGCAGATACGCAGTATTTT
CDR3 protein: CASSSAGLAFADTQYF

V gene: TRBV9
D gene: -
clone size: many
J gene: TRBJ2-3
CDR3 DNA: TGTGCCAGCAGCCGCTGGGACCTTAGCACAGATACGCAGTATTTT
CDR3 protein: CASSRWDLSTDTQYF

V gene: TRBV6-1
D gene: TRBD1
clone size: -
J gene: TRBJ1-5
CDR3 DNA: TGTGCCAGCAGGACTACAGGGGGCAATCAGCCCCAGCATTTT
CDR3 protein: CASRTTGGNQPQHF

V gene: TRBV10-3
D gene: TRBD1
clone size: many
J gene: TRBJ1-1
CDR3 DNA: TGTGCCATCAGTGATACAGGGGGGGTCACTGAAGCTTTCTTT
CDR3 protein: CAISDTGGVTEAFF

V gene: TRBV20-1
D gene: -
clone size: many
J gene: TRBJ2-7
CDR3 DNA: TGCAGTGCTAGTGATAAAGGGGGTAGCTCCTACGAGCAGTACTTC
CDR3 protein: CSASDKGGSSYEQYF

V gene: TRBV7-9
D gene: -
clone size: many
J gene: TRBJ2-1
CDR3 DNA: TGTGCCAGCAGCTTAAAAGGAACCTCCCGGCATGAGCAGTTCTTC
CDR3 protein: CASSLKGTSRHEQFF

V gene: TRBV6-4
D gene: TRBD1
clone size: -
J gene: TRBJ1-1
CDR3 DNA: TGTGCCAGTCGACAGGGAGGGTCTGAAGCTTTCTTT
CDR3 protein: CASRQGGSEAFF

V gene: TRBV19
D gene: -
clone size: -
J gene: TRBJ2-1
CDR3 DNA: TGTGCCAGCTCCGATATTACAGGGATGAATGAGCAGTTCTTC
CDR3 protein: CASSDITGMNEQFF

V gene: TRBV5-1
D gene: -
clone size: -
J gene: TRBJ1-2
CDR3 DNA: TGCGCCAGCAGCTCGAATCTGGCAGGGATGGAACGTGGCTACACCTTC
CDR3 protein: CASSSNLAGMERGYTF

V gene: TRBV12-3/TRBV12-4
D gene: -
clone size: -
J gene: TRBJ2-2
CDR3 DNA: TGTGCCAGCAGCTTAGGAGCCCCGGGCACCGGGGAGCTGTTTTTT
CDR3 protein: CASSLGAPGTGELFF

V gene: TRBV2
D gene: -
clone size: many
J gene: TRBJ1-1
CDR3 DNA: TGTGCCAGCAGTGAACCAAACACTGAAGCTTTCTTT
CDR3 protein: CASSEPNTEAFF

V gene: TRBV6-9
D gene: -
clone size: -
J gene: TRBJ2-2
CDR3 DNA: TGTGCCAGCAGTTCTTCTGTAGCTCCCAGCCGGGGCGGGGAGCTGTTTTTT
CDR3 protein: CASSSSVAPSRGGELFF

V gene: TRBV5-1
D gene: TRBD1
clone size: many
J gene: TRBJ1-5
CDR3 DNA: TGCGCCAGCTCTCCCTCGGGACAGAACAATCAGCCCCAGCATTTT
CDR3 protein: CASSPSGQNNQPQHF

V gene: TRBV10-3
D gene: -
clone size: few
J gene: TRBJ2-2
CDR3 DNA: TGTGCCATCACCCCCAATAGGGTGTCCGGGGAGCTGTTTTTT
CDR3 protein: CAITPNRVSGELFF

V gene: TRBV20-1
D gene: TRBD2
clone size: few
J gene: TRBJ2-3
CDR3 DNA: TGCAGTGCCCACGCGGGAGGGGCGGGAGATACGCAGTATTTT
CDR3 protein: CSAHAGGAGDTQYF

V gene: TRBV5-1
D gene: -
clone size: few
J gene: TRBJ2-3
CDR3 DNA: TGCGCCAGCAGCTTGGGGGGACTCCCCCAGGGGCAGGGTACGCAGTATTTT
CDR3 protein: CASSLGGLPQGQGTQYF

V gene: TRBV5-6
D gene: -
clone size: -
J gene: TRBJ1-2
CDR3 DNA: TGTGCCAGCAGCTTGTGGCAGAATGGCTACGCCTTC
CDR3 protein: CASSLWQNGYAF